A selection of T cell receptor beta chains follows, all from one sample in a study of blood T cell repertoires in COVID-19. Clones were sequenced by immunoSEQ multiplex PCR, and TCRdb holds only the in-frame ones, with some missing. The sample has hundreds of thousands of clones; roughly 80% are singletons. The sequencing sample was made of PBMCs or T cells enriched from blood (not recorded which). These receptor sequences come from a man aged 40-55 years who had been exposed to COVID-19. CDR3s include the opening cysteine and the closing phenylalanine or tryptophan. A D gene is named only where the DNA matches it firmly. Size is stated for part of the rows, as once, few or many counts, or as a class when the clone is expanded.

>TRBJ2-1|TRBD2|TRBV18|NA
TGTGCCAGCTCACCTCCGGGGGGAGGCGACTACAATGAGCAGTTCTTC
CASSPPGGGDYNEQFF
>TRBJ2-4|NA|TRBV9|few
TGTGCCAGCAGCGCCAGTTTTTCTTCTCCGGCCCCAGGGGAAAACATTCAGTACTTC
CASSASFSSPAPGENIQYF
>TRBJ1-3|NA|TRBV7-9|NA
TGTGCCAGCAGCTTAGAAGGAATGACTGGAAGCACCATATATTTT
CASSLEGMTGSTIYF
>TRBJ2-5|NA|TRBV12-3/TRBV12-4|NA
TGTGCCAGCAGTTCCCGAGAGACCCAGTACTTC
CASSSRETQYF
>TRBJ2-7|NA|TRBV12-3/TRBV12-4|NA
TGTGCCAGCAGTTTAGCGCTACCGTTCCAGTACTTC
CASSLALPFQYF
>TRBJ2-1|NA|TRBV12-3/TRBV12-4|NA
TGTGCCAGCAGTTTCAGGGGACACAATGAGCAGTTCTTC
CASSFRGHNEQFF
>TRBJ1-3|NA|TRBV7-3|NA
TGTGCCAGCAGCCCCGACAGAAACACCATATATTTT
CASSPDRNTIYF
>TRBJ2-1|TRBD2|TRBV6-1|NA
TGTGCCAGCAGTGAATCGGGGGGGGCTAGCCAGACCCTCTTC
CASSESGGASQTLF
>TRBJ2-3|NA|TRBV11-2|once
TGTGCCAGCAGCTTCATCACAGATACGCAGTATTTT
CASSFITDTQYF
>TRBJ1-5|NA|TRBV12-5|NA
TGTGCTAGTGGTTTGTCGGTGCGGACAGATAGCAATCAGCCCCAGCATTTT
CASGLSVRTDSNQPQHF
>TRBJ2-1|TRBD1|TRBV5-1|once
TGCGCCAGCAGCTTGGAGGGACAGGGTTTCGATGAGCAGTTCTTC
CASSLEGQGFDEQFF
>TRBJ2-7|NA|TRBV6-5|NA
TGTGCCACCAGAGACAGCTACGAGCAGTACTTC
CATRDSYEQYF
>TRBJ2-3|NA|TRBV28|NA
TGTGCCAGCAGCTCCGCTGGGCAGAGCACAGATACGCAGTATTTT
CASSSAGQSTDTQYF
>TRBJ1-1|NA|TRBV5-4|few
TGTGCCAGCAGCTTGGAGCCGGGGGATGAAGCTTTCTTT
CASSLEPGDEAFF
>TRBJ2-6|TRBD1|TRBV9|NA
TGTGCCAGCAGCGCGCAGGGGGCTGGGGCCAACGTCCTGACTTTC
CASSAQGAGANVLTF
>TRBJ2-2|NA|TRBV5-4|NA
TGTGCCAGCAGCTTCTGGGCTAGCAGAAACACCGGGGAGCTGTTTTTT
CASSFWASRNTGELFF
>TRBJ1-5|NA|TRBV19|few
TGTGCCAGTAGTTCCCTTTTGAAGGGGCCTAATCAGCCCCAGCATTTT
CASSSLLKGPNQPQHF
>TRBJ2-7|TRBD2|TRBV7-9|NA
TGTGCCAGCAGCCATGGGACTAGCGGGAGAGATCTCTCCTACGAGCAGTACTTC
CASSHGTSGRDLSYEQYF
>TRBJ1-4|TRBD1|TRBV27|NA
TGTGCCAGCAGTTTCATCAGGGGGACAGCTAATGAAAAACTGTTTTTT
CASSFIRGTANEKLFF
>TRBJ2-5|TRBD2|TRBV5-6|NA
TGTGCCAGCAGCTTGGGCGGTAGCGGGCCGACACAAGAGACCCAGTACTTC
CASSLGGSGPTQETQYF
>TRBJ2-3|NA|TRBV28|NA
TGTGCCAGCAGTTTCACAGGCACCACAGATACGCAGTATTTT
CASSFTGTTDTQYF
>TRBJ2-7|NA|TRBV6-1|NA
TGTGCCAGCAGTGAATACTACGGCGGCGGCCCTCTCGAGTACGAGCAGTACTTC
CASSEYYGGGPLEYEQYF
>TRBJ2-5|NA|TRBV19|NA
TGTGCCAGTAGTATTGGCCCAGGACAGTCGGAGACCCAGTACTTC
CASSIGPGQSETQYF